These 27 T cell receptor beta chains were all obtained from the same sample, sequenced in a study of T cell responses to AZD1222 COVID-19 vaccine (dated by TCRdb to about 2021). The sample's time point label, decoded: baseline before first vaccination. Receptor amplification or capture employed the immunoSEQ multiplex PCR assay. This immuneACCESS table, as held by TCRdb, lists in-frame sequences with V and J called but not all clones. Of the missing ones, under half trace to an unresolved V gene in checked studies; the others have no known cause. A total of some 130,000 clones appear in this sample, about 89% of them only once. 5% to 7.5% of the sample lies in the top ten. The starting material was peripheral blood, obtained on day 0 of AZD1222 vaccination. The receptors shown here come from an adult in good health.

The count of this clone is one. As DNA, the CDR3 is TGCGCCAGCAGTCAAACCCGTAACTATGGCTACACCTTC. Amino acid sequence: CASSQTRNYGYTF. The J gene is TRBJ1-2, the V gene TRBV5-1; D is unresolved. The CDR3 consists of 13 residues. From germline, CDR1 is SGHRS and CDR2 YFSETQ. Trimming removed 5 bases at V and 1 base at J, with 9 bases between.

This clone appeared a few times. The rearrangement uses TRBV9 and TRBJ2-7; D is ambiguous. The CDR3 loop spans 15 amino acids. Germline assignment: CDR1 SGDLS and CDR2 YYNGEE. The V and J ends lost 0 bases and 2 bases respectively, with 12 bases between them. The CDR3 here is CASSVASDPTYEQYF. In nucleotides, the CDR3 is TGTGCCAGCAGCGTAGCATCGGACCCAACCTACGAGCAGTACTTC.

The CDR3 spells CASSGQGFLSGANVLTF. DNA of the CDR3: TGTGCCAGCAGCGGTCAGGGGTTTCTTTCTGGGGCCAACGTCCTGACTTTC. J is TRBJ2-6 and V is TRBV5-6; weak D call: TRBD1 (6 bases). The CDR3 spans 17 residues. V was trimmed by 4 bases and J by 1 base, leaving 15 bases between them. Germline V gene lookup returns CDR1 SGHDT and CDR2 YYEEEE.

V gene TRBV19 combines with J gene TRBJ2-7; 11 bases line up with TRBD1. Per germline, CDR1 LNHDA and CDR2 SQIVND (reference sequence). The CDR3 spans 14 residues. J was trimmed by 3 bases and V by 5 bases; bases with no gene match: 3. CDR3 residues: CASSPGQGGYEQYF. Here the CDR3 DNA reads TGTGCCAGTAGTCCGGGACAGGGGGGCTACGAGCAGTACTTC.

This chain joins TRBV2 and TRBJ1-2; D gene ambiguous. Germline CDR1 SNHLY, CDR2 FYNNEI. The length of the CDR3 is 11 residues. The germline V and J ends were trimmed by 3 bases and 3 bases, with 2 bases remaining between them. As DNA, the CDR3 is TGTGCCAGCAGTGAGGACTATGGCTACACCTTC. It is translated as CASSEDYGYTF.

The chain joins TRBV11-2 to TRBJ1-2, with unresolved D. The CDR3 runs to 15 residues. Deletions cut 5 bases from V and 4 bases from J, with 17 bases between. The germline CDR1 and CDR2 sequences are SGHAT and FQNNGV. CDR3 DNA sequence: TGTGCCAGCAGCCCTGACCCAGGTGGTCCCTATGGCTACACCTTC. As protein: CASSPDPGGPYGYTF.

This chain uses TRBV6-5 with TRBJ1-6; D uncertain. The CDR3 covers 13 residues. From germline, CDR1 is MNHEY and CDR2 SVGAGI. V lost 6 bases and J lost 7, with 10 bases in between. The CDR3 sequence: CASRALPNSPLHF. DNA of the CDR3: TGTGCCAGCAGGGCCCTTCCCAATTCACCCCTCCACTTT.

This sequence joins TRBV6-6 and TRBJ1-4; TRBD1 matches at 7 bases. This CDR3 is built from 15 residues. V dropped 7 bases and J dropped 4; count of bases not matched to a gene: 9. Germline CDR1 is MNHNY and CDR2 is SVGAGI (reference sequence). Written as DNA, the CDR3 is TGTGCCAGCAATACCCTGGGACAGCTTAATGAAAAACTGTTTTTT. The encoded protein is CASNTLGQLNEKLFF.

J is TRBJ2-5 and V is TRBV20-1; 14 bases align to TRBD2. The J segment lost 3 bases and the V segment lost 3 bases, leaving 3 bases of the junction unmatched. Germline lookup yields CDR1 DFQATT and CDR2 SNEGSKA (reference sequence). The CDR3 is made up of 15 amino acids. The CDR3 is CSASGGLAGEETQYF. The CDR3 DNA sequence: TGCAGTGCTAGTGGGGGACTAGCGGGGGAAGAGACCCAGTACTTC.

The genes are TRBV10-1 and TRBJ1-1; D is unclear. With 0 bases removed from V and 0 bases from J, the gap between germline ends came to 8 bases. Germline CDR1 reads WNHNN; CDR2 reads SYGVQD (reference sequence). The CDR3 is 15 amino acids. In DNA form, the CDR3 reads TGCGCCAGCAGTGAGTCTGGCAGCCTGAACACTGAAGCTTTCTTT. Its protein product is CASSESGSLNTEAFF.

The rearrangement uses TRBV5-1 and TRBJ2-2; D is unclear. V was cut by 0 bases and J by 6 bases, with 12 bases left in between. The CDR3 runs 15 residues. CDR1 and CDR2 (germline): SGHRS, YFSETQ. The CDR3, as DNA: TGCGCCAGCAGCTTGGCGACACCGAGGCCCGGGGAGCTGTTTTTT. It specifies CASSLATPRPGELFF.

This chain uses TRBV6-5 with TRBJ1-2; possibly TRBD1 for D (5 bases). Per the germline V gene, CDR1 is MNHEY and CDR2 is SVGAGI. Between the trimmed V and J ends, which lost 7 bases and 14 bases, there was a span of 17 bases. The CDR3 consists of 11 residues. CDR3 protein: CASTNGAVGTF. The CDR3 nucleotides are TGTGCCAGCACCAACGGGGCGGTAGGGACCTTC.

The chain combines TRBV5-4 with TRBJ2-2, with D possibly being TRBD2 (6 bases). Trimming took off 6 bases at V and 1 base at J, with 19 bases between the two ends. Per the germline V gene, CDR1 is SGHNT and CDR2 is YYREEE (reference sequence). The CDR3 totals 17 residues. As DNA, the CDR3 is TGTGCCAGCACCTACCTCTCGGGGGTCAGGAACACCGGGGAGCTGTTTTTT. Translation gives CASTYLSGVRNTGELFF.

The rearrangement uses TRBV5-6 and TRBJ2-1, with no clear D. Trimming shortened V by 4 bases and J by 4 bases, and 3 bases separated the two germline ends. The CDR3 covers 11 residues. CDR1 is SGHDT, CDR2 YYEEEE, per germline. This CDR3 reads CASSVYNEQFF. In DNA, the CDR3 is TGTGCCAGCAGCGTTTACAATGAGCAGTTCTTC.

The V call is TRBV6-5, the J call TRBJ1-2, with D possibly TRBD1 on 6 matching bases. CDR1 is MNHEY and CDR2 is SVGAGI in the germline V gene. CDR3 length: 15 amino acids. Trimming took off 0 bases at V and 8 bases at J, with 16 bases between the two ends. The CDR3 protein is CASSYSMTAGVGYTF. DNA of the CDR3: TGTGCCAGCAGTTACTCGATGACGGCAGGGGTAGGCTACACCTTC.

This clone is a singleton in its sample. V is TRBV5-8 and J is TRBJ1-5, with 7 bases aligning to TRBD1. CDR1 is SGHTS, CDR2 YDEGEE, per germline. The CDR3 has 15 residues. The ends lost 0 bases at V and 5 bases at J; junction bases unmatched: 5. The chain's CDR3 is CASSLEGGWYQPQHF. The DNA for the CDR3 is TGTGCCAGCAGCTTGGAAGGGGGCTGGTATCAGCCCCAGCATTTT. The full variable domain, rest sourced from reference TRBV5-8 and TRBJ1-5, is EAGVTQSPTHLIKTRGQQATLRCSPISGHTSVYWYQQALGLGLQFLLWYDEGEERNRGNFPPRFSGRQFPNYSSELNVNALELEDSALYLCASSLEGGWYQPQHFGDGTRLSIL.

The chain employs TRBV7-2 and TRBJ1-3; TRBD1 aligns across 7 bases. Germline assignment: CDR1 SGHTA and CDR2 FQGNSA. CDR3 size: 16 residues. V gave up 4 bases and J gave up 0 bases; unmatched junction bases: 6. CDR3 nucleotides: TGTGCCAGCAGCTGGGACAGCAACCCCTCTGGAAACACCATATATTTT. Amino acid sequence: CASSWDSNPSGNTIYF. Filled out from reference TRBV7-2 and TRBJ1-3, the complete variable domain reads GAGVSQSPSNKVTEKGKDVELRCDPISGHTALYWYRQSLGQGLEFLIYFQGNSAPDKSGLPSDRFSAERTGGSVSTLTIQRTQQEDSAVYLCASSWDSNPSGNTIYFGEGSWLTVV.

This clone came up once. Other DNA sequences in this sample translate to the same CDR3. This chain connects TRBV7-3 to TRBJ2-3; D is undetermined. Germline V CDR1 and CDR2: SGHTA, FQGTGA. V was shortened by 2 bases and J by 0 bases, with 9 bases between the two germline ends. The CDR3 runs 15 residues. As DNA, the CDR3 is TGTGCCAGCAGCTTAGCCCCGTCTAGCACAGATACGCAGTATTTT. This codes for CASSLAPSSTDTQYF.

The chain links TRBV19 to TRBJ1-5; weak D call: TRBD1 (5 bases). Between the trimmed V and J ends, which lost 10 bases and 3 bases, there was a span of 19 bases. The CDR3 runs 15 residues. The V gene's germline CDR1 is LNHDA and CDR2 SQIVND (reference sequence). The CDR3, as DNA: TGTGCCACAAACCCCTTAGTAGGGGACAATCAGCCCCAGCATTTT. This sequence encodes CATNPLVGDNQPQHF.

This CDR3 is CASSQAQKSGYTF. The CDR3 nucleotides read TGCGCCAGCAGCCAAGCCCAGAAGTCTGGCTACACCTTC. The J gene is TRBJ1-2, the V gene TRBV4-3; D call uncertain. The CDR3 contains 13 residues. V was cut by 1 base and J by 7 bases, with 10 bases left in between. Germline V gene sequence: CDR1 LGHNA, CDR2 YSLEER.

This rearrangement joins TRBV19 to TRBJ1-6, with 9 nucleotides matching TRBD1. Trimming at V came to 6 bases and at J to 9 bases, leaving 6 bases not matched to a gene. Per germline, CDR1 LNHDA and CDR2 SQIVND (reference sequence). The CDR3 sequence is 14 residues long. CDR3 nucleotide sequence: TGTGCCAGTAGGAACCGGGACAGGGCTTCACCCCTCCACTTT. It translates to CASRNRDRASPLHF.

The gene calls are TRBV6-5 and TRBJ1-6; D ambiguous. Germline CDR1 MNHEY, CDR2 SVGAGI. This CDR3 is 12 amino acids long. Trimming cost V 11 bases and J 5 bases, with 10 bases left between them. The CDR3 nucleotides are TGTGCCGCGGGGAGGAATAATTCACCCCTCCACTTT. Residues: CAAGRNNSPLHF.

This clone was observed a single time. V is TRBV10-2 and J is TRBJ2-2; perhaps TRBD2 as D (6 bases). The CDR3 is made up of 15 amino acids. Germline values: CDR1 WSHSY, CDR2 SAAADI. V shed 0 bases and J shed 6 bases, with 11 bases lying between them. The CDR3 nucleotides are TGCGCCAGCAGTGAGTCCCGACTAGTTTCCGGGGAGCTGTTTTTT. Translating gives CASSESRLVSGELFF.

This clone appeared once. CDR3 loop: CASSQEGTGNTIYF. The CDR3 DNA sequence: TGCGCCAGCAGCCAAGAAGGGACTGGAAACACCATATATTTT. The chain is built from TRBV4-3 and TRBJ1-3; D is ambiguous. Germline lookup yields CDR1 LGHNA and CDR2 YSLEER. Trimming pared 0 bases from V and 2 bases from J, leaving 5 bases between. The CDR3 totals 14 residues.

V usage is TRBV6-2 or TRBV6-3 and J usage is TRBJ2-1; 7 bases align to TRBD2. This CDR3 has 16 residues. With V trimmed by 3 bases and J by 5 bases, 10 bases remained unmatched. From germline, CDR1 is MNHEY and CDR2 SVGEGT. The CDR3 spells CASSYGRLARHNEQFF. As DNA, the CDR3 is TGTGCCAGCAGTTATGGCCGACTAGCCCGTCACAATGAGCAGTTCTTC.

The J gene is TRBJ2-3, the V gene TRBV27, with 8 positions matching TRBD2. Germline values: CDR1 MNHEY, CDR2 SMNVEV (reference sequence). The CDR3 runs 17 residues. With V trimmed by 6 bases and J by 0 bases, 11 bases remained unmatched. CDR3: CASSAYLGGGSTDTQYF. For the CDR3, the DNA is TGTGCCAGCAGCGCATACCTCGGGGGGGGTAGCACAGATACGCAGTATTTT.

This rearrangement joins TRBV12-3 or TRBV12-4 to TRBJ1-2, with unresolved D. The CDR3 runs 13 residues. V dropped 0 bases and J dropped 5 bases, with 7 bases sitting between them. CDR3 nucleotides: TGTGCCAGCAGTTTAGCGCGGGAGTATGGCTACACCTTC. Protein sequence: CASSLAREYGYTF.